Shown below are 3 T cell receptor beta chains from a single sample sequenced in a study of blood T cells in healthy people across ages. The use of a sample-barcoded 5' primer and a J-beta primer mix characterized a second PCR of roughly 6 to 12 cycles. TCRdb independently ran MiXCR on the 5' RACE reads; one entry per CDR3 protein. The top ten clones hold roughly 14% of a sample with about 650,000 distinct CDR3 sequences, roughly 30% of them seen once. Sequenced input: blood. The receptors shown here come from a woman aged 80 or over in good health.

This clonotype was counted a few times. The chain has TRBV6-2 or TRBV6-3 and TRBJ1-5; D uncertain. Germline lookup yields CDR1 MNHEY and CDR2 SVGEGT. Trimming pared 4 bases from V and 0 bases from J, leaving 7 bases between. The CDR3 is 14 amino acids. CDR3 amino acids: CASSSLYSNQPQHF. In DNA form, the CDR3 reads TGTGCCAGCAGTTCCCTATATAGCAATCAGCCCCAGCATTTT.

This clonotype was observed at least ten times. The chain combines TRBV28 with TRBJ2-5; no clear D gene. This CDR3 comprises 14 residues. The germline CDR1 and CDR2 sequences are MDHEN and SYDVKM. V was pared by 1 base and J by 1 base, with 7 bases between. The CDR3 here is CASSLSDFQETQYF. The CDR3 region has the DNA TGTGCCAGCAGTTTATCCGACTTCCAAGAGACCCAGTACTTC.

This clonotype was recorded many times. The chain recombines TRBV4-3 with TRBJ2-4; 7 bases fit TRBD2. V was pared by 0 bases and J by 0 bases, with 5 bases of the junction left unmatched. The CDR3 sequence is 17 residues long. Germline V CDR1 and CDR2: LGHNA, YSLEER. The CDR3: CASSQEWEGIAKNIQYF. CDR3 sequence (DNA): TGCGCCAGCAGCCAAGAGTGGGAGGGGATAGCCAAAAACATTCAGTACTTC.